The 24 T cell receptor beta chains below were found in one sample sequenced in a study of metastatic and nonmetastatic thyroid tumors. None of the patients had undergone any treatment ahead of thyroid surgery. TCRdb used MiXCR to call clones anew from the PCR reads. The sample contains 28,000 or so clones, 16% of which appear only once. The sample was blood. These receptor sequences come from a female donor with papillary thyroid cancer or a benign thyroid nodule (not recorded which). Some clones in this sample may be carry-over from other donors' samples.

At least ten counts were recorded for this clone. The rearrangement uses TRBV18 and TRBJ2-7; D might be TRBD1 or TRBD2, each matching 6 bases. Trimming pared 0 bases from V and 6 bases from J, leaving 12 bases between. The CDR3 totals 14 residues. The germline V gene encodes CDR1 KGHSH and CDR2 LQKENI. CDR3 in DNA: TGTGCCAGCTCACCACCGGTACAGGGAGGCGAGCAGTACTTC. The encoded protein is CASSPPVQGGEQYF.

Of note for this clone: A junction boundary mismatches the germline segment, possibly from a read error. CDR3 DNA sequence: TGTGCCAGTGTCCCCGGTAGGGGGCGAACCTACGAGCAGTACTTC. It translates to CASVPGRGRTYEQYF. The chain carries TRBV12-5 and TRBJ2-7; 7 bases fit TRBD1. The germline V gene encodes CDR1 LGHNT and CDR2 FRNRAP. This CDR3 spans 15 amino acids.

This clone was seen at least ten times. This rearrangement joins TRBV18 to TRBJ2-3, with 7 bases fitting TRBD2. Looked up from germline, CDR1 is KGHSH and CDR2 is LQKENI. The CDR3 extends over 16 amino acids. J was trimmed by 0 bases and V by 3 bases; bases with no gene match: 6. The CDR3 spells CASSPDGRFSTDTQYF. DNA of the CDR3: TGTGCCAGCTCACCGGACGGGAGGTTCAGCACAGATACGCAGTATTTT.

At least ten counts were recorded for this clone. CDR3 loop: CASSLSGDEQYF. The CDR3 region has the DNA TGTGCCAGCAGCCTATCAGGGGACGAGCAGTACTTC. The J gene is TRBJ2-7, the V gene TRBV5-4; D is perhaps TRBD1 (6 bases). From germline, CDR1 is SGHNT and CDR2 YYREEE (reference sequence). The CDR3 has 12 residues. Trimming removed 4 bases at V and 5 bases at J, with 10 bases between.

In its sample, this clone is medium-sized (0.01 to 0.1%). The chain recombines TRBV12-3 or TRBV12-4 with TRBJ1-1; the D gene is possibly TRBD1 (6 bases). The CDR3 runs 14 residues. The V gene lost 5 bases and the J gene lost 1 base, with 11 bases spanning the gap. The CDR3 DNA follows: TGTGCCAGCAGTCGTTCACAGGGGAACACTGAAGCTTTCTTT. Its translation is CASSRSQGNTEAFF.

Comments on this clone: A much larger clone is a single base away; this may be a read error. Other nucleotide sequences in the sample specify the same CDR3. This rearrangement joins TRBV2 to TRBJ2-5, with D perhaps matching TRBD1 or TRBD2 (5 bases each). There are 12 residues in the CDR3. Germline lookup yields CDR1 SNHLY and CDR2 FYNNEI. The CDR3 region is CARTRGGETQYF. CDR3 nucleotides: TGCGCCCGCACTAGGGGCGGAGAGACCCAGTACTTC. Based on the CDR3 plus reference TRBV2 and TRBJ2-5, the full variable domain is EPEVTQTPSHQVTQMGQEVILRCVPISNHLYFYWYRQILGQKVEFLVSFYNNEISEKSEIFDDQFSVERPDGSNFTLKIRSTKLEDSAMYFCARTRGGETQYFGPGTRLLVL.

The chain joins TRBV5-8 to TRBJ2-2, with D uncertain. The V end was cut by 2 bases, the J end by 11 bases, with 13 bases between. The germline CDR1 and CDR2 sequences are SGHTS and YDEGEE. CDR3 length: 13 residues. CDR3 region: CASSFGRTVELFF. As DNA, the CDR3 is TGTGCCAGCAGCTTCGGACGCACCGTTGAGCTGTTTTTT.

This clone was found a few times. The chain links TRBV12-3 or TRBV12-4 to TRBJ2-1, with D tentatively TRBD2 (5 bases). The CDR3 totals 12 residues. V lost 4 bases and J lost 13, with 14 bases in between. In nucleotides, the CDR3 is TGTGCCAGCAGTTACTCTAGCCTGAATCAGTTCTTC. As protein: CASSYSSLNQFF.

This clone has at least ten counts. The V and J genes are TRBV5-1 and TRBJ1-5; D is unclear. V was trimmed by 1 base and J by 0 bases, leaving 8 bases between them. Per germline, CDR1 SGHRS and CDR2 YFSETQ. The length of the CDR3 is 15 residues. CDR3 residues: CASSLRGHSNQPQHF. The CDR3 DNA is TGCGCCAGCAGCTTGCGTGGTCATAGCAATCAGCCCCAGCATTTT.

On this clone itself: Compared with germline, one end of the junction differs, possibly owing to a read error. The chain uses TRBV12-3 or TRBV12-4 and TRBJ2-7, with 9 bases matching TRBD2. The length of the CDR3 is 14 residues. As DNA, the CDR3 is TGTGCCAGCATGAAGGCGGGAGGGACCTACGAGCGGTACTTC. Amino acids: CASMKAGGTYERYF.

This clone was seen at least ten times. The chain carries TRBV11-1 and TRBJ2-7; 8 nucleotides align to TRBD2. V trimming: 5 bases; J trimming: 5 bases; junction bases outside the gene matches: 5. There are 13 residues in the CDR3. Germline CDR1 reads SGHAT; CDR2 reads FQDESV (reference sequence). CDR3 sequence reads: CASSPGLVDEQYF. The CDR3 nucleotides are TGTGCCAGCAGCCCGGGACTAGTCGACGAGCAGTACTTC.

By its share, this clone is medium-sized (0.01 to 0.1%). The J gene is TRBJ2-7, the V gene TRBV20-1, with a tentative D call TRBD1 (5 bases). The CDR3 spans 16 residues. Germline V gene sequence: CDR1 DFQATT, CDR2 SNEGSKA (reference sequence). V dropped 0 bases and J dropped 0 bases, with 15 bases sitting between them. CDR3 in DNA: TGCAGTGCTAGAGATCATATAGGCAGGGACTCCTACGAGCAGTACTTC. Protein: CSARDHIGRDSYEQYF.

V is TRBV11-2 and J is TRBJ1-1; D is unresolved. Deletions cut 0 bases from V and 1 base from J, with 9 bases between. Germline V gene data show CDR1 as SGHAT and CDR2 as FQNNGV. This CDR3 is 15 amino acids long. Here the CDR3 reads CASSLDLFWNTEAFF. The DNA of the CDR3 is TGTGCCAGCAGCTTAGATCTGTTCTGGAACACTGAAGCTTTCTTT.

This clone was recorded at least ten times. The genes are TRBV28 and TRBJ1-1; D unresolved. Trimming stripped 2 bases from V and 1 base from J, with 5 bases between. Germline loops: CDR1 MDHEN, CDR2 SYDVKM. This CDR3 is 13 amino acids long. CDR3 bases: TGTGCCAGCAGTTTAAACAGGAACACTGAAGCTTTCTTT. Translation: CASSLNRNTEAFF.

The CDR3 loop reads CARKRGQGSYEQYF. DNA of the CDR3: TGTGCCAGAAAACGCGGACAGGGGTCCTACGAGCAGTACTTC. J is TRBJ2-7 and V is TRBV6-1, with 9 bases matching TRBD1. Losses at the gene ends were 9 bases for V and 1 base for J; bases not matched to a gene: 7. Looked up from germline, CDR1 is MNHNS and CDR2 is SASEGT. This CDR3 spans 14 amino acids.

J is TRBJ1-2 and V is TRBV20-1, with 11 bases matching TRBD1. Germline V gene sequence: CDR1 DFQATT, CDR2 SNEGSKA (reference sequence). J gave up 2 bases and V 2 bases, and 7 bases lay outside the gene matches. CDR3 length equals 16 residues. In DNA, the CDR3 is TGCAGTGCTAGACGGACAGGGGGCGGGTGCAACTATGGCTACACCTTC. It specifies CSARRTGGGCNYGYTF.

This clone was detected many times. V gene TRBV6-1 combines with J gene TRBJ2-1; tentative D call: TRBD2 (5 bases). This CDR3 is 12 amino acids long. The V end was cut by 7 bases, the J end by 9 bases, with 13 bases between. CDR1 and CDR2 from the germline V gene are MNHNS and SASEGT. The CDR3 coding sequence is TGTGCCAGCACCCAGAACCGGGGTGAGCAGTTCTTC. Its protein product is CASTQNRGEQFF.

This clone was seen at least ten times. The chain is built from TRBV5-4 and TRBJ1-2, with 9 nucleotides matching TRBD1. The CDR3 contains 14 residues. Germline assignment: CDR1 SGHNT and CDR2 YYREEE (reference sequence). Trimming cost V 4 bases and J 7 bases; bases outside gene matches: 8. The CDR3 DNA is TGTGCCAGCAGCACCGGACAGGGGCGGGGTGGCTACACCTTC. It encodes CASSTGQGRGGYTF.

Ten or more counts support this clone. This sequence joins TRBV29-1 and TRBJ2-7, with 7 bases lining up with TRBD1. J gave up 5 bases and V 6 bases, and 10 bases lay outside the gene matches. Germline CDR1 SQVTM, CDR2 ANQGSEA. The CDR3 covers 13 residues. Here the CDR3 reads CSVLGEGGNEQYF. The CDR3 DNA follows: TGCAGCGTCCTAGGCGAAGGGGGCAACGAGCAGTACTTC.

The chain couples TRBV18 to TRBJ2-7; D is uncertain. The germline V gene has CDR1 KGHSH and CDR2 LQKENI. CDR3 size: 14 residues. Trimming took 4 bases from V and 2 from J, leaving 12 bases between them. CDR3 residues: CASSLRQGPYEQYF. Here the CDR3 DNA reads TGTGCCAGCTCACTAAGACAAGGACCCTACGAGCAGTACTTC.

This clone appeared many times. The chain couples TRBV12-3 or TRBV12-4 to TRBJ2-1; TRBD2 agrees at 13 bases. J lost 6 bases, V lost 6 bases, and 8 bases had no gene match. This CDR3 comprises 16 residues. DNA for the CDR3: TGTGCCAGCAGGGAGACTAGCGGGAGGCCGGTCAATGAGCAGTTCTTC. As protein: CASRETSGRPVNEQFF.

This clone was picked up many times. This sequence joins TRBV18 and TRBJ1-5; 12 bases map to TRBD1. The CDR3 totals 14 residues. In germline, CDR1 is KGHSH, CDR2 LQKENI. Losses at the gene ends were 3 bases for V and 11 bases for J; bases not matched to a gene: 5. The CDR3 here is CASSPPGQGASQHF. As DNA, the CDR3 is TGTGCCAGCTCACCCCCGGGACAGGGGGCGTCCCAGCATTTT.

In its sample, this clone was seen many times. The chain has TRBV20-1 and TRBJ2-3; D is unclear. The length of the CDR3 is 15 residues. The germline V gene encodes CDR1 DFQATT and CDR2 SNEGSKA (reference sequence). V lost 0 bases and J 1 base, leaving 11 bases between the germline ends. Here the CDR3 reads CSARDLRWGTDTQYF. In DNA form, the CDR3 reads TGCAGTGCTAGAGATCTCCGATGGGGCACAGATACGCAGTATTTT.

This clone was counted between two and nine times. V is TRBV7-9 and J is TRBJ1-6, with D perhaps matching TRBD1 (6 bases). Per germline, CDR1 SEHNR and CDR2 FQNEAQ (reference sequence). The V end lost 1 base, the J end lost 8 bases, and 12 bases lay between the germline ends. The CDR3 totals 15 residues. The CDR3 sequence: CASSLEGDNDSPLHF. CDR3 coding DNA: TGTGCCAGCAGCTTAGAGGGGGATAACGATTCACCCCTCCACTTT. Complete variable domain (other parts from reference TRBV7-9 and TRBJ1-6): DTGVSQNPRHKITKRGQNVTFRCDPISEHNRLYWYRQTLGQGPEFLTYFQNEAQLEKSRLLSDRFSAERPKGSFSTLEIQRTEQGDSAMYLCASSLEGDNDSPLHFGNGTRLTVT.